This is a list of T cell receptor beta chains from one sample in a study of regulatory dendritic cells for organ transplantation. Sequencing was performed with immunoSEQ multiplex PCR; in TCRdb, only in-frame clones are kept and a portion is missing. The sample includes tens of thousands of clones, about 93% of them seen just once. Sequencing was performed on naive CD8+ T cells from blood. The source of these receptors is a human donor in good health. The CDR3 runs from the conserved cysteine through the conserved F or W. The D gene is left open where the match is weak. Size is stated for part of the rows, as once, few or many counts, or as a class when the clone is expanded.

TRBJ2-3	.	TRBV19	.	TGTGCCAGTAGTGGTCCCGGACCCGATCCAGATACGCAGTATTTT	CASSGPGPDPDTQYF
TRBJ1-3	.	TRBV9	.	TGTGCCAGCAGCGCACAGGGCCACTCTGGAAACACCATATATTTT	CASSAQGHSGNTIYF
TRBJ2-3	.	TRBV5-6	.	TGTGCCAGCAGCTGGGGGCGGGCAGATACGCAGTATTTT	CASSWGRADTQYF
TRBJ2-3	.	TRBV28	TRBD2	TGTGCCAGCAGTTATCTGATTTCGGCTAGCGGGGGCGTCAGCACAGATACGCAGTATTTT	CASSYLISASGGVSTDTQYF
TRBJ2-1	.	TRBV12-5	TRBD2	TGTGCTAGTGGTTTGGGTGGGGGGGCCTACAATGAGCAGTTCTTC	CASGLGGGAYNEQFF
TRBJ2-5	once	TRBV2	TRBD1	TGTGCCACGCTGGGACAGGGGGAAGAGACCCAGTACTTC	CATLGQGEETQYF
TRBJ2-7	.	TRBV11-2	.	TGTGCCAGCAGCACGTCCTCCTCTGGTTACGAGCAGTACTTC	CASSTSSSGYEQYF
TRBJ2-1	.	TRBV12-5	.	TGTGCTAGTGGTTCCGCTCAAGAGCAGTTCTTC	CASGSAQEQFF
TRBJ2-2	.	TRBV7-8	.	TGTGCCAGCAGCTCCTTGGACTACCAGAACACCGGGGAGCTGTTTTTT	CASSSLDYQNTGELFF
TRBJ1-1	.	TRBV5-5	.	TGTGCCAGCAGTTTGGACACCCACCGAGGGGTTCGCTTGAACACTGAAGCTTTCTTT	CASSLDTHRGVRLNTEAFF
TRBJ2-7	.	TRBV2	.	TGTGCCAGCAGTGTCGGGGGCCCTCCCTTCTACGAGCAGTACTTC	CASSVGGPPFYEQYF
TRBJ1-3	.	TRBV29-1	.	TGCAGCGTTGTGGGGGGTTCGGCTGGAAACACCATATATTTT	CSVVGGSAGNTIYF
TRBJ2-2	once	TRBV9	.	TGTGCCAGCAGCGTAGTTACGGGGGAGCTGTTTTTT	CASSVVTGELFF
TRBJ2-1	.	TRBV30	.	TGTGCCTGGACTGGGGCCATAAGCCAAGTCCTTTACAATGAGCAGTTCTTC	CAWTGAISQVLYNEQFF
TRBJ1-1	.	TRBV27	.	TGTGCCAGCAGTTTAGATAGGACCTACACTGAAGCTTTCTTT	CASSLDRTYTEAFF
TRBJ1-6	.	TRBV9	TRBD1	TGTGCCAGCAGTTCCTCCGGGACAGATAATTCACCCCTCCACTTT	CASSSSGTDNSPLHF
TRBJ2-5	.	TRBV27	.	TGTGCCAGCAGTTTATTCGGAGAGACCCAGTACTTC	CASSLFGETQYF
TRBJ2-1	.	TRBV4-3	.	TGCGCCAGCAGCCAAATGCCCCGCCCCGGGGATATTGCGGTCCGGAATGAGCAGTTCTTC	CASSQMPRPGDIAVRNEQFF
TRBJ1-6	.	TRBV9	.	TGTGCCAGCAGCCCCGGTGGCGCGGGGGCCACCCTCCACTTT	CASSPGGAGATLHF
TRBJ1-1	once	TRBV5-1	.	TGCGCCAGCATTGGGGGCCCCTCGGGCACTGAAGCTTTCTTT	CASIGGPSGTEAFF
TRBJ2-2	once	TRBV9	TRBD1	TGTGCCAGCACCTCGGGGACAGGGGGCTATATTGGGGAGCTGTTTTTT	CASTSGTGGYIGELFF
TRBJ1-1	.	TRBV13	.	TGTGCCAGCAGCTTAGTCACGACGCGAGGCGCTGAAGCTTTCTTT	CASSLVTTRGAEAFF
TRBJ1-5	few	TRBV7-6	.	TGTGCCAGCAGCGCATTCCCCGGGAGGCCCCAGCATTTT	CASSAFPGRPQHF
TRBJ2-7	.	TRBV7-9	.	TGTGCCAGCAGCTCCTCCTCCTACGAGCAGTACTTC	CASSSSSYEQYF
TRBJ2-1	.	TRBV21-1	.	TGTGCCAGCAGCAAGCACCGCGGGAGCTCCTACAATGAGCAGTTCTTC	CASSKHRGSSYNEQFF
TRBJ1-1	.	TRBV4-2	.	TGTGCCAGCAGCCAAGATAAGGGGTGGACTGAAGCTTTCTTT	CASSQDKGWTEAFF
TRBJ2-1	.	TRBV28	.	TGTGCCAGCAGTTCAAGGCGAGATATCGATGAGCAGTTCTTC	CASSSRRDIDEQFF
TRBJ1-1	.	TRBV7-9	.	TGTGCCAGCAGCTTCATGAACACTGAAGCTTTCTTT	CASSFMNTEAFF
TRBJ2-3	.	TRBV5-4	.	TGTGCCAGCAGCTCCGCGGGGCCCACAGATACGCAGTATTTT	CASSSAGPTDTQYF
TRBJ2-5	.	TRBV7-3	TRBD2	TGTGCCAGCAGCTTAAGGGAGGAAGCGGGGGGGCCGGCAGGAGAGACCCAGTACTTC	CASSLREEAGGPAGETQYF
TRBJ1-2	.	TRBV29-1	.	TGCAGCGTCGACGGGACGCGATATGGCTACACCTTC	CSVDGTRYGYTF
TRBJ1-2	.	TRBV14	.	TGTGCCAGCAGCCAAGAAGGCCAGGGCAGCGGTGGCTACACCTTC	CASSQEGQGSGGYTF
TRBJ2-7	.	TRBV7-3	.	TGTGCCAGCAGCTGGTCAGGGGGGCCATCCTACGAGCAGTACTTC	CASSWSGGPSYEQYF
TRBJ1-1	.	TRBV21-1	.	TGTGCCAGCAGGACGACAGGGAGGGAAAAAAACGAAGCTTTCTTT	CASRTTGREKNEAFF
TRBJ2-1	.	TRBV29-1	.	TGCAGCGTCCCCTCCTACAATGAGCAGTTCTTC	CSVPSYNEQFF
TRBJ2-3	.	TRBV7-2	.	TGTGCCAGCAGCTTAGATGTGGGGAGTTGGGATACGCAGTATTTT	CASSLDVGSWDTQYF
TRBJ2-1	.	TRBV7-8	.	TGTGCCAGCAGCTTAGCTTCGGGGCTAGGGAGCTCCTACAATGAGCAGTTCTTC	CASSLASGLGSSYNEQFF
TRBJ2-3	.	TRBV7-2	TRBD2	TGTGCCAGCAGCGATGGGCCTAGCGGGGGAGGAGATACGCAGTATTTT	CASSDGPSGGGDTQYF
TRBJ2-3	.	TRBV7-7	TRBD2	TGTGCTAGCAGCTTATATGCGGGGGGCAGCACAGATACGCAGTATTTT	CASSLYAGGSTDTQYF
TRBJ1-5	.	TRBV18	.	TGTGCCAGCTCACCCGTTCCACATCAGGGCAATCAGCCCCAGCATTTT	CASSPVPHQGNQPQHF
TRBJ1-1	.	TRBV23-1	.	TGCGCCAGCAGTCAACGGGCGAACACTGAAGCTTTCTTT	CASSQRANTEAFF
TRBJ2-3	once	TRBV4-1	TRBD1	TGCGCCAGCAGCCAAGACCACAGGGGATTGAGCACAGATACGCAGTATTTT	CASSQDHRGLSTDTQYF
TRBJ1-1	.	TRBV30	.	TGTGCCTGGAGTGTACTAGGGGCAACGGCTTTCTTT	CAWSVLGATAFF